This T cell receptor beta chain appears in the sequencing data of a study of T cell responses to AZD1222 COVID-19 vaccine. Trimming removed 5 bases from V and 0 bases from J; junction bases left unmatched: 4. The CDR3 is made up of 15 amino acids. Germline V gene data show CDR1 as KGHSH and CDR2 as LQKENI. Method: immunoSEQ multiplex PCR; TCRdb's copy keeps in-frame clones and lacks some. The sample consists of around 140,000 clones, 91% of them appearing once. The source was peripheral blood, collected 28 days after the second AZD1222 dose. The origin of this receptor is an adult who received the AZD1222 COVID-19 vaccine. V and J are TRBV18 and TRBJ1-3; 7 nucleotides align to TRBD1. The CDR3 DNA follows: TGTGCCAGCTCAAACCGGGACAGCTCTGGAAACACCATATATTTT. Translation gives CASSNRDSSGNTIYF. Full variable domain (rest looked up from reference TRBV18 and TRBJ1-3): NAGVMQNPRHLVRRRGQEARLRCSPMKGHSHVYWYRQLPEEGLKFMVYLQKENIIDESGMPKERFSAEFPKEGPSILRIQQVVRGDSAAYFCASSNRDSSGNTIYFGEGSWLTVV.